This T cell receptor beta chain was captured in a study of cytomegalovirus exposure and HLA in healthy donors. PCR was performed using 60 Vbeta and 13 Jbeta primers. Generated by immunoSEQ multiplex PCR, the TCRdb table keeps only in-frame clones and is missing some. The sample comprises 110,000 to 150,000 clones, around 80% of which are singletons, and under 7.5% rests with the top ten. CDR1 and CDR2 from the germline V gene are MNHNY and SVGAGI (reference sequence). CDR3 length equals 16 residues. Losses at the gene ends were 6 bases for V and 6 bases for J; bases not matched to a gene: 10. As for this clone: Its specificity is not known.

Study-wide findings and caveats: It was confirmed in vitro that a few of the CMV-associated chains were specific for CMV antigens.

The chain uses TRBV6-6 and TRBJ1-5; 11 bases are a match to TRBD1. The specimen was PBMCs. The source of this sequence is a middle-aged man in good health and CMV-seropositive. The CDR3: CASSDFGQGAGQPQHF. Written as DNA, the CDR3 is TGTGCCAGCAGCGATTTTGGACAGGGGGCGGGTCAGCCCCAGCATTTT.